This T cell receptor beta chain derives from a study of blood T cell repertoires in COVID-19. Study background: PBMCs, B-cell-depleted T cells, or T cells provided the cDNA or gDNA that made up the material.

How the authors handled the data: Reference gene primer amplification in the assay estimated nucleated cell counts. The assay was immunoSEQ multiplex PCR, and TCRdb's table has in-frame clones only and misses some. The V and J calls and the clone size are those of that table, but D and trimming were determined from the DNA. The data contain over 90,000 clones, roughly nine tenths of them seen just once; the ten biggest clones take up approximately 3.5%. The V and J ends lost 8 bases and 10 bases, in that order; junction bases with no gene match: 8. CDR1 is LNHDA, CDR2 SQIVND, per germline (reference sequence). There are 13 residues in the CDR3.

The genes are TRBV19 and TRBJ1-4, with 9 bases that match TRBD1. The sample comprised peripheral blood. The receptor was derived from a woman in her sixties or seventies with acute or convalescent COVID-19. CDR3 residues: CASLGTGLRKLFF. The CDR3 DNA is TGTGCCAGTTTGGGGACAGGGCTGAGAAAACTGTTTTTT.